These T cell receptor beta chains were read from a single sample in a study of CD8 T cells in ankylosing spondylitis. TCRdb re-called the 5' RACE reads through MiXCR, storing one row per CDR3 protein. The sample includes about 250,000 distinct CDR3 sequences, 32% seen only once; the top ten take about 4.2%. The specimen sequenced was blood, either unsorted or a sorted T cell fraction (not recorded which). The receptors come from a male donor with ankylosing spondylitis or in good health (not recorded which). Each CDR3 is given with its conserved first and last residue. Fields, in order: J gene, V gene, CDR3 protein.

J gene: TRBJ2-5
V gene: TRBV28
CDR3 protein: CASSLGVAGGIQETQYF

J gene: TRBJ2-7
V gene: TRBV27
CDR3 protein: CASSLWTGAEQYF

J gene: TRBJ1-6
V gene: TRBV10-2
CDR3 protein: CASRPLGFYNSPLHF

J gene: TRBJ2-1
V gene: TRBV20-1
CDR3 protein: CSARDSGEYNEQFF

J gene: TRBJ2-2
V gene: TRBV12-3/TRBV12-4
CDR3 protein: CASNGQNTGELFF

J gene: TRBJ2-7
V gene: TRBV25-1
CDR3 protein: CASRRAESGAQYF

J gene: TRBJ2-7
V gene: TRBV27
CDR3 protein: CASSLRGGVYEQYF

J gene: TRBJ2-3
V gene: TRBV29-1
CDR3 protein: CSVDGLSVDTQYF

J gene: TRBJ1-5
V gene: TRBV28
CDR3 protein: CASSLDWSNQPQHF

J gene: TRBJ2-5
V gene: TRBV5-1
CDR3 protein: CASSLEGQETQYF

J gene: TRBJ1-4
V gene: TRBV20-1
CDR3 protein: CSASRRSNEKLFF

J gene: TRBJ2-7
V gene: TRBV28
CDR3 protein: CASSLPGTGGSYEQYF

J gene: TRBJ2-3
V gene: TRBV7-8
CDR3 protein: CASSLALALSTDTQYF

J gene: TRBJ1-1
V gene: TRBV29-1
CDR3 protein: CSVRGNTEAFF

J gene: TRBJ1-2
V gene: TRBV4-2
CDR3 protein: CASSPYRANYGYTF

J gene: TRBJ2-1
V gene: TRBV10-3
CDR3 protein: CAISEQLVDEQFF

J gene: TRBJ2-5
V gene: TRBV12-3/TRBV12-4
CDR3 protein: CASSFQAGQETQYF

J gene: TRBJ1-2
V gene: TRBV20-1
CDR3 protein: CSARDTSREAPGYTF

J gene: TRBJ2-1
V gene: TRBV6-5
CDR3 protein: CASSYSLGTGGYEQFF

J gene: TRBJ2-5
V gene: TRBV29-1
CDR3 protein: CSVDIVGAETQYF

J gene: TRBJ2-3
V gene: TRBV5-6
CDR3 protein: CASRLNEDTQYF

J gene: TRBJ2-7
V gene: TRBV2
CDR3 protein: CASSEVRVLNEQYF

J gene: TRBJ2-3
V gene: TRBV12-3/TRBV12-4
CDR3 protein: CASSGWGGGDTQYF

J gene: TRBJ2-1
V gene: TRBV27
CDR3 protein: CASSQINYNEQFF

J gene: TRBJ2-3
V gene: TRBV5-6
CDR3 protein: CASSLFRGDTQYF

J gene: TRBJ2-6
V gene: TRBV12-3/TRBV12-4
CDR3 protein: CASSEYRGDGANVLTF